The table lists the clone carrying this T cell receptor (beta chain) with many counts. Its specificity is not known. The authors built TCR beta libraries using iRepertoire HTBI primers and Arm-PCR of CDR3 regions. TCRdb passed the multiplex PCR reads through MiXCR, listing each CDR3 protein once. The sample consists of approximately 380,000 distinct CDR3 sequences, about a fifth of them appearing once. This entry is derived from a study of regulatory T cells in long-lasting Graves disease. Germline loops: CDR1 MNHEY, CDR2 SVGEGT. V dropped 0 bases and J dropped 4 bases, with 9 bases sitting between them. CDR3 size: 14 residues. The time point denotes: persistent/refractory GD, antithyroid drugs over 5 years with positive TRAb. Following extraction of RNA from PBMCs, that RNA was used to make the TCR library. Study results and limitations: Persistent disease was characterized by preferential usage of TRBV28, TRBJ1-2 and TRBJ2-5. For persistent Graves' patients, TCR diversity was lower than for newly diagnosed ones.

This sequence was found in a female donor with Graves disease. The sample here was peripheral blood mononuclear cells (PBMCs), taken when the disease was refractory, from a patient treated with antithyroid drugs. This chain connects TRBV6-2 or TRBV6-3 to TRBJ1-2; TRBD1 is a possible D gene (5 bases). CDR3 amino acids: CASSYSRGSYGYTF. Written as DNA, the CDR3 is TGTGCCAGCAGTTACTCAAGGGGTAGCTATGGCTACACCTTC.